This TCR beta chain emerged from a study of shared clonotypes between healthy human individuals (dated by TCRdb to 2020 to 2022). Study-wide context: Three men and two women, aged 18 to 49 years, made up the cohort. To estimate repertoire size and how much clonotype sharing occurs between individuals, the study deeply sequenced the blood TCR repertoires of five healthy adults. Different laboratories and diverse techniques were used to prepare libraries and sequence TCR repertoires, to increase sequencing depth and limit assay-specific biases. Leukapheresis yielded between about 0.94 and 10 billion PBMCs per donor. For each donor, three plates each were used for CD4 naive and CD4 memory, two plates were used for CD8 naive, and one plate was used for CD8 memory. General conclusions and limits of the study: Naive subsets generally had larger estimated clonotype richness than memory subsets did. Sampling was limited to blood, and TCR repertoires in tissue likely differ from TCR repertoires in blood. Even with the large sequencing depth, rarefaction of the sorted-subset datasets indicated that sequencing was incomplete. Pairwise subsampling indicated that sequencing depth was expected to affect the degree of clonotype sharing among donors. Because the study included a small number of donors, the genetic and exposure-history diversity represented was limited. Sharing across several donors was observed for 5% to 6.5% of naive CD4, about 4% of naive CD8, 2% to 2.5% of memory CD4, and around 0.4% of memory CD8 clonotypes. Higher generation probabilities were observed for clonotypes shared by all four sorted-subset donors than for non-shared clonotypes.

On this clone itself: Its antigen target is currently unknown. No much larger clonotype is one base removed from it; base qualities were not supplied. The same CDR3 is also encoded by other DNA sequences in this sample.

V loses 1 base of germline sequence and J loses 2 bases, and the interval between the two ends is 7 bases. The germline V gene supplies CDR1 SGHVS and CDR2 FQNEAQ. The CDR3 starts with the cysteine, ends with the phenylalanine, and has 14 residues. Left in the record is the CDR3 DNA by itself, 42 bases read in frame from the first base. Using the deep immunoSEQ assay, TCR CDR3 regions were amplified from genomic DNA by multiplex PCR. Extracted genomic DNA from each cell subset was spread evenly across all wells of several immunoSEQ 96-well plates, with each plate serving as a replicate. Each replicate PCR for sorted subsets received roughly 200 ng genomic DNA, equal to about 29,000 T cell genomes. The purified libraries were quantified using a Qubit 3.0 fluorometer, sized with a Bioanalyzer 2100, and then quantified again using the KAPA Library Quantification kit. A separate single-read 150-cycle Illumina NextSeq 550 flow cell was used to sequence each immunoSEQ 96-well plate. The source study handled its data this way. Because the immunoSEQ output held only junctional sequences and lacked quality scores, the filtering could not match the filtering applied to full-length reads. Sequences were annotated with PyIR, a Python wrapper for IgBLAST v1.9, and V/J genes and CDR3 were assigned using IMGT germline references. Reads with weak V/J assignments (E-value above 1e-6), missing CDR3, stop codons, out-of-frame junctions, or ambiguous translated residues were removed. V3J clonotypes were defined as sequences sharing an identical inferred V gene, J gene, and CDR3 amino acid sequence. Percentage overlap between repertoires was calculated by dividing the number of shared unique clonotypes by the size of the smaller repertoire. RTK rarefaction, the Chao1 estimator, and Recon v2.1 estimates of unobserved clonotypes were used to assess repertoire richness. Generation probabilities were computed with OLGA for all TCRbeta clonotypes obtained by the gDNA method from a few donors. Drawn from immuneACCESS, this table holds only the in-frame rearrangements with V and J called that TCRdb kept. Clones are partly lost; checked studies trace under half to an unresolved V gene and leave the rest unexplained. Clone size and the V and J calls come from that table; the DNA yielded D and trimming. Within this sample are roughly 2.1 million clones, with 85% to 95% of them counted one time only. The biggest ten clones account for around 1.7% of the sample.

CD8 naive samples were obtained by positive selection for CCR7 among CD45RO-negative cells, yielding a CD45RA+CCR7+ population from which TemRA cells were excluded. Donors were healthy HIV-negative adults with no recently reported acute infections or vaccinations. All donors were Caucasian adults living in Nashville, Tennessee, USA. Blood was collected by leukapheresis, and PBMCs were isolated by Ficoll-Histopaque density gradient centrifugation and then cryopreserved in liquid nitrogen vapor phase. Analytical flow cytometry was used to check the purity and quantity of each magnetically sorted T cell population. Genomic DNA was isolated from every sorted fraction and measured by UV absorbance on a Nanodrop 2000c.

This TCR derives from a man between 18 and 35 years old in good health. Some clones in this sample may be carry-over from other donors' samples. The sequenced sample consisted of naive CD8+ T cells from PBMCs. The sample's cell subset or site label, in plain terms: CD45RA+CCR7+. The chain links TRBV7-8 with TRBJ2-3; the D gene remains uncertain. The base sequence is TGTGCCAGCAGCTTAGGACTCGACACAGATACGCAGTATTTT. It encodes CASSLGLDTDTQYF.